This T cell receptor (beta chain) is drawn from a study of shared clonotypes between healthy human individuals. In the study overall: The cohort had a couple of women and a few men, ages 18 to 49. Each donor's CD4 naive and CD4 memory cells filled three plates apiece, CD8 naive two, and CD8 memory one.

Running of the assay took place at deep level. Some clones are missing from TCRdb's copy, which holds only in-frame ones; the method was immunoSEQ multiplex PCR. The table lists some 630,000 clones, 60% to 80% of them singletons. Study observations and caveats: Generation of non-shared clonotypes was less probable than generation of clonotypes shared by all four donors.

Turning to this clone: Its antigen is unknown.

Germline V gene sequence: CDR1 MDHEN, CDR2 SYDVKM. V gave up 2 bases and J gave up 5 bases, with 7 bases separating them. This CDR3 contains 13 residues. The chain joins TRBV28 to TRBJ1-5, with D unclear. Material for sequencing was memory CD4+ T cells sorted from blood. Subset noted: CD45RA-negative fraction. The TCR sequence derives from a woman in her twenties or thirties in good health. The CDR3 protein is CASSLEPYQPQHF. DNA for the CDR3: TGTGCCAGCAGTTTAGAGCCGTATCAGCCCCAGCATTTT.